This TCR beta chain comes out of a study of blood T cell repertoires in COVID-19. The wider study: Cohort 3 donors were reported recovered after two negative PCRs, clearance, or symptom resolution. The United States, Italy and Spain supplied acute and convalescent COVID-19 samples.

Membership in each cohort depended on participant-reported clinical history. This CDR3 has 15 residues. Germline V CDR1 and CDR2: MNHEY, SVGAGI. V shed 5 bases and J 0 bases; nucleotides not matched to a gene: 7. Sequenced by immunoSEQ multiplex PCR; TCRdb stores in-frame clones only, minus some. In the table there are roughly 150,000 clones, about 80% of which are singletons. Material for sequencing was PBMCs or T cells enriched from blood (not recorded which). V is TRBV6-5 and J is TRBJ2-7, with 7 bases matching TRBD1. The origin of this receptor is a middle-aged man in a cohort exposed to, infected with or recovered from COVID-19 (not recorded which). CDR3 region: CASSPLRQGSYEQYF. The DNA of the CDR3 is TGTGCCAGCAGTCCCCTGCGACAGGGCTCCTACGAGCAGTACTTC.